The clone carrying this T cell receptor beta chain was observed a handful of times. This entry is derived from a study of blood T cell repertoires in COVID-19. Looking at the study overall: The United States, Italy and Spain were the sources of the acute and convalescent COVID-19 samples. Sources were T cells, B-cell-depleted T cells, or PBMCs; the material itself was cDNA or gDNA.

CDR3 length equals 15 residues. CDR1 and CDR2 (germline): SGHRS, YFSETQ. Between the trimmed V and J ends, which lost 0 bases and 5 bases, there was a span of 15 bases. Per the authors' pipeline: Amplification of reference gene primers provided the estimated nucleated cell counts. Using immunoSEQ multiplex PCR, the repertoire was profiled, and TCRdb retains in-frame clones only, with some absent. The V and J calls and clone size come from that table; D and trimming were worked out from the DNA. The sample contains fewer than 70,000 clones, around 88% of which appear only once. Seattle participants joined during active infection and were tracked over time.

This chain connects TRBV5-1 to TRBJ2-7; D possibly corresponds to TRBD2 (6 bases). This clonotype originated in a man in his forties with COVID-19, enrolled during active disease. The sequencing sample was made of peripheral blood. The CDR3 DNA sequence: TGCGCCAGCAGCTTGGAGGTGGGGGAGGTGAACGAGCAGTACTTC. As protein: CASSLEVGEVNEQYF.